The 3 T cell receptor beta chains listed next were all sequenced from one sample in a study of PD-1 blockade in mismatch repair-deficient tumors (dated by TCRdb to the late 2010s). Library creation used the immunoSEQ multiplex PCR assay. Drawn from immuneACCESS, this table holds only the in-frame rearrangements with V and J called that TCRdb kept. Clones are partly lost; checked studies trace under half to an unresolved V gene and leave the rest unexplained. The sample table contains 120,000 or so clones; only one count was recorded for about 86% of them. Approximately 13% of the sample is in the top ten clones. The sequencing here drew on peripheral blood, taken 44 weeks after starting pembrolizumab. The receptors derive from an adult with mismatch repair-deficient cancer.

This clone has more than one count but fewer than ten. V is TRBV29-1 and J is TRBJ1-5; perhaps TRBD1 as D (5 bases). Trimming left V 5 bases short and J 5 bases short, with 13 bases between. There are 13 residues in the CDR3. The germline V gene encodes CDR1 SQVTM and CDR2 ANQGSEA. DNA for the CDR3: TGCAGCGTTCGGGACCAAAGAGATCAGCCCCAGCATTTT. The encoded protein is CSVRDQRDQPQHF.

Written as DNA, the CDR3 is TGTGCCAGCAGGCCCCAAAGCGGGCCCCTCGCCGGGGAGCTGTTTTTT. This encodes CASRPQSGPLAGELFF. The chain recombines TRBV7-9 with TRBJ2-2; the D gene is possibly TRBD2 (6 bases). Germline V gene data show CDR1 as SEHNR and CDR2 as FQNEAQ (reference sequence). Trimming stripped 6 bases from V and 6 bases from J, with 20 bases between. The CDR3 extends over 16 amino acids.

J is TRBJ2-7 and V is TRBV2; D perhaps matches TRBD1 (6 bases). The CDR3 spans 14 residues. In germline, CDR1 is SNHLY, CDR2 FYNNEI. V lost 7 bases to trimming and J lost 3 bases, with 16 bases between them. This chain's CDR3 is CASKPDRSNYEQYF. The DNA of the CDR3 is TGTGCCAGCAAGCCAGACAGGTCTAACTACGAGCAGTACTTC.